The T cell receptor (beta chain) described here comes from a study of OX40 agonist ivuxolimab in advanced cancers. The V and J ends lost 6 bases and 0 bases respectively, with 6 bases between them. CDR3 length equals 14 residues. Germline V gives CDR1 MNHEY, CDR2 SVGAGI. Sequencing used immunoSEQ multiplex PCR; TCRdb keeps in-frame clones, though not all of them. This table holds approximately 35,000 clones, roughly 81% found once. V gene TRBV6-5 combines with J gene TRBJ1-6; no clear D. The clonotype originates from an adult with an advanced solid tumor such as melanoma, head and neck, liver or kidney cancer. Sequenced material: CD4+ or CD8+ T cells sorted from blood, taken in a trial of the OX40 agonist ivuxolimab. The CDR3 reads CASRTSSYNSPLHF. The CDR3 DNA reads TGTGCCAGCAGGACGAGCTCCTATAATTCACCCCTCCACTTT.